Listed here is a single T cell receptor (beta chain). No antigen is known for it. The missing CDR3 end, 3 residues past where the read stops, is filled in from the germline J gene. These data originate in a study of Tregs in tolerant kidney transplant recipients. The nonmyeloablative bone marrow transplants came from related graft donors, with transient mixed chimerism. The study, taken as a whole, reports: Biological reproducibility was not directly addressed, but technical replication error appeared minimal. Expanding Tregs on activated donor B cells appeared to best identify donor-specific TCRbeta clones. Tolerant patients' donor-specific Tregs expanded beyond overall Tregs, suggesting antigen-driven growth. Findings come from small patient numbers and require larger validation.

J gave up 5 bases and V 6 bases, and 8 bases lay outside the gene matches. The length of the CDR3 is 14 residues. CDR1 is SNHLY and CDR2 is FYNNEI in the germline V gene. Only in-frame clones appear in the TCRdb table, and some are missing; sequencing was by immunoSEQ multiplex PCR. The specimen's table records 2,000 to 3,000 clones. The source of this sequence is a human patient who received a combined kidney and bone marrow transplant. Some T cells may possibly be graft donor cells. The sample here was CD8+ T cells from blood (PBMCs), taken 6 months after the transplant. V gene TRBV2 combines with J gene TRBJ1-1; 8 bases fit TRBD1. CDR3 loop: CASRLGQGFTEAFF. The CDR3 DNA, read in part, is TGTGCCAGCAGACTAGGACAGGGTTTTACTGAA.